This entry concerns a single T cell receptor (beta chain). Its antigen remains undetermined. Base qualities were left out, and no much larger clone turns up one base away. This record comes from a study of T cell clones after liver transplantation (dated by TCRdb to between 2018 and 2020). With regard to the full study: Samples were obtained from ITN030ST, a randomized trial in which withdrawal of immunosuppression was attempted within 2 years of liver transplantation. Of the eight recipients, a few were HCV-positive, while the remaining recipients had been transplanted for non-autoimmune, non-viral indications. Donor-reactive T cell clones were identified by TCRbeta sequencing after a pre-transplant mixed lymphocyte reaction and then tracked in post-transplant blood. Blood samples were collected pre-transplant, pre-randomization before withdrawal, and post-randomization after either full withdrawal or failed withdrawal. Of the 8 liver transplant recipients making up the studied cohort, 3 were classified as tolerant and 5 as non-tolerant. Third party-reactive TCRbeta sequences were also identified from pre-transplant MLRs to serve as an antigen-independent comparator for donor-reactive sequences. To count as tolerant, a recipient had to stay completely off immunosuppression for at least one year without liver enzymes climbing beyond twice the upper limit of normal. Until randomization at 12-24 months post-transplant, subjects were given standard immunosuppression, with no induction therapy.

Overall study results and their limits: Donor-reactive sequences decreased more than third party-reactive sequences, which suggests partial antigen-specific deletion that was not related to withdrawal success. The conclusions were considered preliminary, being limited by small, heterogeneous patient numbers and non-standardized post-transplant time points. Because no allograft tissue specimens were available, donor-reactive T cells may have migrated into the graft instead of being deleted. A significant post-transplant decrease in circulating donor-reactive CD4 TCRbeta sequences was observed in 5 of 8 subjects, irrespective of tolerance or HCV status. Once repertoire turnover was taken into account, donor-reactive detection showed a significant reduction for CD4 in 7 of 8 subjects and for CD8 in 8 of 8. In two subjects, low numbers of available donor cells limited the measurable donor-reactive repertoire.

Thawed unstimulated PBMCs were stained for CD3, CD4 and CD8 and FACS-sorted into CD3+CD4+ and CD3+CD8+ populations. All 8 studied subjects were randomized to withdrawal of immunosuppression. The Qiagen DNeasy Blood and Tissue Kit was used to isolate genomic DNA. Using immunoSEQ, frozen genomic DNA was subjected to high-throughput TCRbeta CDR3 sequencing, a process that included PCR amplification, mapping, bias correction and internal controls. Regarding the original processing steps: Only productive rearrangements were retained, and each unique TCRbeta sequence was defined by its CDR3 nucleotide sequence together with its V and J gene. A sequence counted as donor-reactive only if the sequence showed at least 5-fold expansion in CFSE-low cells compared with unstimulated pre-transplant cells and had a frequency of at least 0.01%. Per-subject minimum frequency thresholds, based on the lowest-template unstimulated sample, ensured at least 90% detection power. Jensen-Shannon divergence between the top 1000 TCRbeta sequences after and before transplant was used to measure repertoire turnover. Changes in detection of donor-reactive sequences were assessed with two-sided Fisher's exact tests. Entries here come from immuneACCESS through TCRdb and include only in-frame sequences with V and J called. Some clones fail to appear in such tables; in the studies checked, an unresolved V gene covers under half of the shortfall, and the cause of the remainder is unknown. V, J and clone size were drawn from that table, and D and trimming were deduced from the DNA. Present in this sample are tens of thousands of clones, 80% to 90% of which were seen just once. The ten largest make up 2.1% of the sample.

CDR1 SNHLY and CDR2 FYNNEI are derived from the germline V gene. Relative to germline, V is missing 7 bases and J is missing 5 bases, with 8 bases of the junction outside any gene match. Spanning cysteine to phenylalanine, the CDR3 consists of 14 amino acids. Only CDR3 DNA is held: 42 bases, read in frame from base 1. The source of this sequence is a human patient who received a liver transplant. After a transplant, the graft donor may have provided part of the T cells. The sample was CD4+ T cells from blood, taken 48 to 50 months after liver transplant. This sequence uses TRBV2 and TRBJ2-3; 8 central nucleotides agree with TRBD1. The bases are TGTGCCAGCACCCCGGGACAGGTGGTAGATACGCAGTATTTT. Its coded protein is CASTPGQVVDTQYF. The variable domain in full, with residues beyond the CDR3 obtained from the reference TRBV2 and TRBJ2-3 genes, is EPEVTQTPSHQVTQMGQEVILRCVPISNHLYFYWYRQILGQKVEFLVSFYNNEISEKSEIFDDQFSVERPDGSNFTLKIRSTKLEDSAMYFCASTPGQVVDTQYFGPGTRLTVL.